Each of the 2 T cell receptor beta chains below was sequenced from the same sample in a study of shared clonotypes between healthy human individuals. Libraries were prepared by immunoSEQ multiplex PCR; TCRdb keeps only in-frame clonotypes and omits some of them. The sample has 90,000 to 120,000 clones, 68% seen once; the top ten hold over 20%. Sequenced input: memory CD8+ T cells sorted from blood. Documented subset: CD45RO+ cells pooled with CCR7-negative TemRA cells. Every receptor here comes from a woman in her twenties or thirties in good health.

This clone was recorded only once. The V gene is TRBV20-1, the J gene TRBJ2-1, with no clear D. CDR1 is DFQATT, CDR2 SNEGSKA, per germline (reference sequence). The CDR3 has 10 residues. The ends were cut back, 4 bases at V and 3 bases at J, with 1 base in the middle. The CDR3 reads CSAIYNEQFF. CDR3 DNA sequence: TGCAGTGCTATCTACAATGAGCAGTTCTTC.

This chain links TRBV25-1 with TRBJ1-5, with 7 bases lining up with TRBD1. The CDR3 loop spans 16 amino acids. After removal of 4 bases from V and 4 bases from J, the junction contained 10 bases not matched to a gene. Germline CDR1 is MGHDK and CDR2 is SYGVNS. The CDR3 sequence is CASSGSQGQLNQPQHF. The CDR3 bases are TGTGCCAGCAGTGGGTCCCAGGGACAGCTTAATCAGCCCCAGCATTTT.